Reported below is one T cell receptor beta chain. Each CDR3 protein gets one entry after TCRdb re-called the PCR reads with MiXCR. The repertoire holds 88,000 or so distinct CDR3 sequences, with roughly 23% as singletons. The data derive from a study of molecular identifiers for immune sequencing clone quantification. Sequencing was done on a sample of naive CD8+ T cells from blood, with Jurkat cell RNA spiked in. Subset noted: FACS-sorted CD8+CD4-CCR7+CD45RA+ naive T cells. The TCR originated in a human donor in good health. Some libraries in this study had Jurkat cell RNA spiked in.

In DNA form, the CDR3 reads TGTGCCAGCAGTTCCCCGACTAGCGGGCCCCGCGGAGGGTATTTT. The encoded protein is CASSSPTSGPRGGYF. The chain links TRBV6-2 or TRBV6-3 to TRBJ2-3; 10 nucleotides agree with TRBD2. CDR3 length: 15 residues. CDR1 is MNHEY and CDR2 is SVGEGT in the germline V gene. V trimming: 4 bases; J trimming: 14 bases; junction bases outside the gene matches: 15.